The clone carrying this T cell receptor beta chain was counted a single time. Unmatched junction bases numbered 9, after V lost 6 bases and J lost 7 bases. There are 13 residues in the CDR3. This specimen belongs to a study of blood T cell repertoires in COVID-19. For the study at large: Donors in the United States, Italy and Spain gave samples during acute or convalescent COVID-19. Sample material is recorded as cDNA or gDNA derived from T cells, B-cell-depleted T cells, or PBMCs.

In the original processing: Estimated nucleated cell counts came from reference gene primer amplification. Libraries were prepared by immunoSEQ multiplex PCR; TCRdb keeps only in-frame clonotypes and omits some of them. V, J and clone size are those of that table, while D and trimming were read from the DNA. The table lists roughly 200,000 clones, around 76% of them singletons. Sequenced input: peripheral blood. The sequence was obtained from a woman between 50 and 59 years old with active or convalescent COVID-19. V is TRBV12-3 or TRBV12-4 and J is TRBJ2-7, with 7 nucleotides matching TRBD2. CDR3 in amino acids: CASSPSGGREQYF. CDR3 sequence (DNA): TGTGCCAGCAGCCCCTCCGGGGGGAGGGAGCAGTACTTC.